In its sample, the clone carrying this T cell receptor beta chain was seen a few times. Its target is not known. The sample is drawn from a study of blood T cells in healthy people across ages. The study's findings and limits: Bulk PBMC profiling left naive and antigen-experienced comparisons inconclusive. The long-lived group displayed more naive CD4+ cells, plus higher diversity, than the aged donors did.

Combining a sample-barcoded 5' primer with a J-beta primer mix, a second PCR ran for about 7 to 11 cycles. Each cDNA was tagged by a template-switch adaptor containing 12 random nucleotides. Individual samples furnished no less than 2.5 million CDR3-containing paired-end reads apiece. TCRdb reprocessed the 5' RACE reads with MiXCR, giving one entry per CDR3 protein. This table has about 1.6 million distinct CDR3 sequences, about 32% appearing once. CDR3 length: 15 residues. The V and J ends lost 2 bases and 0 bases respectively, with 10 bases between them. Germline CDR1 reads SGDLS; CDR2 reads YYNGEE.

The TCR comes from a woman aged 25-40 years in good health. Sequencing was performed on blood. The genes are TRBV9 and TRBJ2-3; tentative D call: TRBD1 (6 bases). The CDR3 DNA is TGTGCCAGCAGCGTGTGGGGACAAAGCACAGATACGCAGTATTTT. Protein product: CASSVWGQSTDTQYF.